This TCR beta chain was captured by sequencing in a study of CD8+ T cells in alopecia areata. As for the study in general: The study gave treated patients oral tofacitinib at 5 to 10 mg twice daily.

Those with alopecia areata gave lesional scalp punch biopsies and peripheral blood. Extracted from the samples, RNA was reverse transcribed into cDNA to serve as the sequencing template. Measured with immunoSEQ multiplex PCR; TCRdb has only the in-frame clones, and not every one. The sample shows 150,000 to 200,000 clones, about 72% of them seen only once. The V gene lost 6 bases and the J gene lost 6 bases, with 21 bases spanning the gap. CDR3 length equals 15 residues. Germline CDR1 SGDLS, CDR2 YYNGEE. The sequence came from a human donor with alopecia areata. Material: CD8+ T cells sorted from blood, obtained at week 0. The chain has TRBV9 and TRBJ1-1; D is perhaps TRBD1 (5 bases). The CDR3 loop is CASNPRLGRDAEAFF. For the CDR3, the DNA is TGTGCCAGCAACCCTAGGCTGGGGCGCGACGCTGAAGCTTTCTTT.